A selection of T cell receptor beta chains follows, all from one sample in a study of OX40 agonist ivuxolimab in advanced cancers. Sequencing was performed with immunoSEQ multiplex PCR; in TCRdb, only in-frame clones are kept and a portion is missing. This sample has 75,000 to 100,000 clones, with under 90% found just once. Sample: CD4+ or CD8+ T cells sorted from blood, taken in a trial of the OX40 agonist ivuxolimab. All receptors come from an adult with an advanced solid tumor such as melanoma, head and neck, liver or kidney cancer. CDR3s include the opening cysteine and the closing phenylalanine or tryptophan. Each record gives: clone size, V gene, D gene, J gene, CDR3 DNA, CDR3 protein. D genes are given only for firm matches. Some rows mark clone size as missing; the rest say once, few, many or name a class of expanded clone.

.,TRBV5-1,TRBD2,TRBJ2-2,TGCGCCAGCAGCCCCCTTGGCGGCGGGAGCACCGGGGAGCTGTTTTTT,CASSPLGGGSTGELFF
.,TRBV5-1,.,TRBJ2-5,TGCGCCAGCAGCGGGGCGGGACAAGAGACCCAGTACTTC,CASSGAGQETQYF
.,TRBV11-2,.,TRBJ2-1,TGTGCCAGCAGCTTAGCTGGACCACACAATGAGCAGTTCTTC,CASSLAGPHNEQFF
once,TRBV5-1,.,TRBJ1-1,TGCGCCAGCAGCTTCAGGGGACAAGACACTGAAGCTTTCTTT,CASSFRGQDTEAFF
.,TRBV30,.,TRBJ1-4,TGTGCCTCCCGGGACGGAGGATCAACTAATGAAAAACTGTTTTTT,CASRDGGSTNEKLFF
.,TRBV6-5,TRBD1,TRBJ1-3,TGTGCCAGCAGTTACCCGACAGGGTTGGGAAACACCATATATTTT,CASSYPTGLGNTIYF
.,TRBV5-1,.,TRBJ1-4,TGCGCCAGCAGCTTCCCGGGAAGGGATGAAAAACTGTTTTTT,CASSFPGRDEKLFF
.,TRBV13,.,TRBJ2-1,TGTGCCAGCAGCTTAGGGAGTCCAGTGCGGCAGTTCTTC,CASSLGSPVRQFF
once,TRBV7-8,.,TRBJ1-6,TGTGCCAGCAGCTTAGCCAAGGTCACCCTCTATAATTCACCCCTCCACTTT,CASSLAKVTLYNSPLHF
.,TRBV4-1,.,TRBJ1-2,TGCGCCAGCAGCCTTAACGCGGGGGACTATGGCTACACCTTC,CASSLNAGDYGYTF
.,TRBV6-5,.,TRBJ1-1,TGTGCCAGCAGACGCCCGGGCATTGTAGGCACTGAAGCTTTCTTT,CASRRPGIVGTEAFF
.,TRBV11-2,TRBD2,TRBJ2-7,TGTGCCAGCAGTTTTAAGACCGGGACTAGCTCCTACGAGCAGTACTTC,CASSFKTGTSSYEQYF
.,TRBV14,TRBD1,TRBJ1-1,TGTGCCAGCAGCCAAGGACAGGGAAGGATGAACACTGAAGCTTTCTTT,CASSQGQGRMNTEAFF
.,TRBV29-1,TRBD2,TRBJ2-1,TGCAGCGGCGGGACTAGCGGGATTCAGGAGCAGTTCTTC,CSGGTSGIQEQFF
.,TRBV6-5,TRBD1,TRBJ2-7,TGTGCCAGCACCTCGGACAGGGAGCTTTACGAGCAGTACTTC,CASTSDRELYEQYF
.,TRBV11-2,.,TRBJ2-4,TGTGCCAGCAGCACTGCGGGTAGTCTAGCCAAAAACATTCAGTACTTC,CASSTAGSLAKNIQYF
few,TRBV5-1,.,TRBJ1-1,TGCGCCAGCTTCCCCCATGACACAAACACTGAAGCTTTCTTT,CASFPHDTNTEAFF
.,TRBV11-1,TRBD1,TRBJ1-1,TGTGCCAGCAGCCCGGACAGGGGGCATGGGACTGAAGCTTTCTTT,CASSPDRGHGTEAFF
.,TRBV5-1,.,TRBJ2-1,TGCGCCTCAAGGGACAATGTGAGAATTAATGAGCAGTTCTTC,CASRDNVRINEQFF
.,TRBV29-1,TRBD1,TRBJ1-1,TGCAGCGTTGATCCGACAGGGGGTAACATGAACACTGAAGCTTTCTTT,CSVDPTGGNMNTEAFF
.,TRBV7-2,TRBD1,TRBJ1-2,TGTGCCAGCAGCTCCATCGGGGGACAGGGCTATGGCTACACCTTC,CASSSIGGQGYGYTF
.,TRBV18,.,TRBJ2-1,TGTGCCAGCTCACCACGAGGGACGAGCTCCTACAATGAGCAGTTCTTC,CASSPRGTSSYNEQFF
.,TRBV10-3,TRBD2,TRBJ2-1,TGTGCCATCAGTGTGACTAGCGGGGGGGTATCCTACAATGAGCAGTTCTTC,CAISVTSGGVSYNEQFF
once,TRBV29-1,TRBD1,TRBJ2-3,TGCAGCGTTGAAGGGGCAAGGGGGACAGGGGCGCAGTATTTT,CSVEGARGTGAQYF
.,TRBV9,.,TRBJ2-3,TGTGCCAGCAGCGTAGTGGAAGATACGCAGTATTTT,CASSVVEDTQYF
.,TRBV6-5,TRBD2,TRBJ2-7,TGTGCCAGCAATGGACTAGCGGGAGGGGACAAGTACTTC,CASNGLAGGDKYF
.,TRBV5-1,TRBD2,TRBJ2-3,TGCGCCAGCAGCTTGGGACTAGCGGGAGATGCGCAGTATTTT,CASSLGLAGDAQYF
few,TRBV27,TRBD2,TRBJ2-5,TGTGCCAGCAGGGGGACTAGCGGAACCCAAGAGACCCAGTACTTC,CASRGTSGTQETQYF
once,TRBV2,.,TRBJ1-5,TGTGCCAGCACGGGACAAGGGATCAATCAGCCCCAGCATTTT,CASTGQGINQPQHF
.,TRBV7-6,.,TRBJ2-6,TGTGCCAGCAGCTTAACTGACTCTGGGGCCAACGTCCTGACTTTC,CASSLTDSGANVLTF
once,TRBV21-1,.,TRBJ2-4,TGTGCCAGCAGCAAAGATGGCGGGAGCTCCAAAAACATTCAGTACTTC,CASSKDGGSSKNIQYF
once,TRBV6-5,.,TRBJ2-7,TGTGCCAGCAGTTACAGCGAGCGCGCCTACGAGCAGTACTTC,CASSYSERAYEQYF
.,TRBV30,.,TRBJ2-3,TGTGCCTGGACCAGGGGGGAGTCTAGCACAGATACGCAGTATTTT,CAWTRGESSTDTQYF
.,TRBV10-3,TRBD1,TRBJ2-2,TGTGCCATCGAGCCGGGACAGGGAAGTGCCGGGGAGCTGTTTTTT,CAIEPGQGSAGELFF
.,TRBV7-2,.,TRBJ2-5,TGTGCCAGCAGCCCCGCCCAGAGGAGTGGAGAGACCCAGTACTTC,CASSPAQRSGETQYF
once,TRBV6-5,.,TRBJ1-1,TGTGCCATTATCGACAGAATTAACACTGAAGCTTTCTTT,CAIIDRINTEAFF
few,TRBV7-9,TRBD2,TRBJ2-1,TGTGCCAGCAGCTCGCCCGGGGGGGATTACAATGAGCAGTTCTTC,CASSSPGGDYNEQFF
.,TRBV7-9,.,TRBJ1-1,TGTGCCAGCAGCTTAGCCGAGAACACTGAAGCTTTCTTT,CASSLAENTEAFF
once,TRBV27,.,TRBJ1-2,TGTGCCAGCAGTCAACACCTTAACTATGGCTACACCTTC,CASSQHLNYGYTF
.,TRBV11-2,.,TRBJ2-6,TGTGCCAGCAGCTTACGGGGGCTCGGGGCCAACGTCCTGACTTTC,CASSLRGLGANVLTF
.,TRBV9,TRBD2,TRBJ2-3,TGTGCCAGCAGCGTAGGAACTAGCGGTAGAGATACGCAGTATTTT,CASSVGTSGRDTQYF
.,TRBV18,TRBD2,TRBJ2-7,TGTGCCAGCTCACCACTAGCGGGAGGGCCCGACGAGCAGTACTTC,CASSPLAGGPDEQYF